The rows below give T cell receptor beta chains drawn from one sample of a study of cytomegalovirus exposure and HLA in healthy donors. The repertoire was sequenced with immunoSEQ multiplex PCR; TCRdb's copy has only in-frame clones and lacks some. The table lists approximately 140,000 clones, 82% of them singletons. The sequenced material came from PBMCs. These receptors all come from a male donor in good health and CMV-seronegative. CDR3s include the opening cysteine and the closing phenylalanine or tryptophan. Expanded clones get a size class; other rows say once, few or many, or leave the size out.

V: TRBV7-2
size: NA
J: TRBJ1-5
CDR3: CASSPLWGGNQPQHF

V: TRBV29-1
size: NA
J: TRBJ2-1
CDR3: CSAGGGQGADEQFF

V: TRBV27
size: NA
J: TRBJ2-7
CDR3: CASSLRGLPSYEQYF

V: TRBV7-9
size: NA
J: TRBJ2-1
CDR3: CASSQGQAEFF

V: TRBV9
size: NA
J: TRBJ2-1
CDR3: CASSGQGLVNEQFF

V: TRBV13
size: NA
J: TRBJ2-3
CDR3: CASSLTLGASSTDTQYF

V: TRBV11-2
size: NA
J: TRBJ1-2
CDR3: CASSLDLNYGYTF

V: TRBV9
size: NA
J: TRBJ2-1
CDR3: CASSVRYTYQGHNEQFF

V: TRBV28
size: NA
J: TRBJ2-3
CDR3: CASSRPKDSLALSTDTQYF

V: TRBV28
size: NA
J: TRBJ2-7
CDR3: CATGTGTEQYF

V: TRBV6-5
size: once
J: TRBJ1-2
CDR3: CASRGNREEGGYTF

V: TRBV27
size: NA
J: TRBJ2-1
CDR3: CASSLGGRGNEQFF

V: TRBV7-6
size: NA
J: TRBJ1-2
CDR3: CASSPRGWNYGYTF

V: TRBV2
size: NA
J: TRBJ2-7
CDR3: CASNSGRGNYEQYF

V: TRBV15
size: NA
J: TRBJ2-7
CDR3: CATSPNRVTTYEQYF

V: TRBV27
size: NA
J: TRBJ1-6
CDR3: CASSLSSGTFNSPLHF

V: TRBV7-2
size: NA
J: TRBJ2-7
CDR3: CASSVYGGRAYEQYF